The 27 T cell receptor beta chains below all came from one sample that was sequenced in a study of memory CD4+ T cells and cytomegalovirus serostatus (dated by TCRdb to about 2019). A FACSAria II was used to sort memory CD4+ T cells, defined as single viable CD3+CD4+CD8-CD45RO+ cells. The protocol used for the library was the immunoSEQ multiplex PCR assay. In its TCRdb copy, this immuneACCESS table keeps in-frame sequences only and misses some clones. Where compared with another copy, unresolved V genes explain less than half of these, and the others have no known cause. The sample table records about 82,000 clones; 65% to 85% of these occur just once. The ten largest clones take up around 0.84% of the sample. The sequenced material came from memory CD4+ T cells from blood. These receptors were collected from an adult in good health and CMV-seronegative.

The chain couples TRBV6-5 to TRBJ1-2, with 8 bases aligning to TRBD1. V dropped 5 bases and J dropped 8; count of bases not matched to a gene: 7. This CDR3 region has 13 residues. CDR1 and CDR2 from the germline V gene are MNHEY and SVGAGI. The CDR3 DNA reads TGTGCCAGCAGTCGGACAGGGCAAGGAGGCTACACCTTC. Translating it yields CASSRTGQGGYTF.

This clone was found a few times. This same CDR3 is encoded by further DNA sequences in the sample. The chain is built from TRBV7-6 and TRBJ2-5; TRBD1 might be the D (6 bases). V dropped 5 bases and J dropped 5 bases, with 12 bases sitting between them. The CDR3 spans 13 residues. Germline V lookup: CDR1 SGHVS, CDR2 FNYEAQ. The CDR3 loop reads CASSLGGRETQYF. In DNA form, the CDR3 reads TGTGCCAGCAGCCTAGGGGGTCGGGAGACCCAGTACTTC.

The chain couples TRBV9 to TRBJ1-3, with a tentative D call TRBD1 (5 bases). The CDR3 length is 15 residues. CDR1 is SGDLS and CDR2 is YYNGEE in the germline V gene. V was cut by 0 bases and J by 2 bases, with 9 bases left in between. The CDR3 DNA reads TGTGCCAGCAGCGTAGGGACACCCACTGGAAACACCATATATTTT. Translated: CASSVGTPTGNTIYF.

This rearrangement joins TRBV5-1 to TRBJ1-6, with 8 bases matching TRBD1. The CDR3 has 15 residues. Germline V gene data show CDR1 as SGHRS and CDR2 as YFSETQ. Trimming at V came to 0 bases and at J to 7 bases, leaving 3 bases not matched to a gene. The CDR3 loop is CASSLVQGGNSPLHF. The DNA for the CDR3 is TGCGCCAGCAGCTTGGTACAGGGGGGAAATTCACCCCTCCACTTT.

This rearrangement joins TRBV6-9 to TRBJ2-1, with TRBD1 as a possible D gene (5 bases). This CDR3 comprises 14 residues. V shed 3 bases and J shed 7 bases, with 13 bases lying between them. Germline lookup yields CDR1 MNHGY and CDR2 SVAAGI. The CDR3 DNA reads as TGTGCCAGCAGTTACGGCAGGGCCCCGAATGAGCAGTTCTTC. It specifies CASSYGRAPNEQFF.

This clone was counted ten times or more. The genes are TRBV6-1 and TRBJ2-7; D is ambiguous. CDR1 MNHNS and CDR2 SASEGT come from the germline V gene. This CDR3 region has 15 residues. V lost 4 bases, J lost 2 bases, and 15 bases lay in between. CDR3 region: CASSVHGTLTYEQYF. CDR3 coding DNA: TGTGCCAGCAGTGTTCACGGCACCCTCACCTACGAGCAGTACTTC.

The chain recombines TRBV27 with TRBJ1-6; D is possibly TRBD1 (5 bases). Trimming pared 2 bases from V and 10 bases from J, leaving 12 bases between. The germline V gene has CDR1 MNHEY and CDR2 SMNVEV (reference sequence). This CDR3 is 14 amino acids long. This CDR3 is CASSLVRESSPLHF. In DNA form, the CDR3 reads TGTGCCAGCAGTTTAGTCAGGGAATCCTCACCCCTCCACTTT.

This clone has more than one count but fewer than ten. The CDR3: CASSVDVGGYGYTF. The CDR3 DNA follows: TGTGCCAGCAGCGTAGATGTTGGCGGGTATGGCTACACCTTC. The rearrangement uses TRBV9 and TRBJ1-2, with D unclear. Germline CDR1 reads SGDLS; CDR2 reads YYNGEE. V dropped 0 bases and J dropped 5 bases, with 11 bases sitting between them. The CDR3 covers 14 residues. The whole variable domain, filled in from reference TRBV9 and TRBJ1-2, reads DSGVTQTPKHLITATGQRVTLRCSPRSGDLSVYWYQQSLDQGLQFLIQYYNGEERAKGNILERFSAQQFPDLHSELNLSSLELGDSALYFCASSVDVGGYGYTFGSGTRLTVV.

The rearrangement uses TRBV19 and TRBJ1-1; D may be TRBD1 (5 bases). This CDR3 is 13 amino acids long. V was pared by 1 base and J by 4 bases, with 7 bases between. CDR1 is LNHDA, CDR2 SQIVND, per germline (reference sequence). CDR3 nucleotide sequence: TGTGCCAGTAGTATAGCAGGGAGCACTGAAGCTTTCTTT. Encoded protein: CASSIAGSTEAFF.

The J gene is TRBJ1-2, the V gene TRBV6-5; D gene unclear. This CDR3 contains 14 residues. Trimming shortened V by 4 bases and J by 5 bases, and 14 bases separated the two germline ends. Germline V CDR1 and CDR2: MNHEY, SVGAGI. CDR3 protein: CASSSTSAGYGYTF. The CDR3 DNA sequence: TGTGCCAGCAGTTCCACCTCAGCGGGGTATGGCTACACCTTC.

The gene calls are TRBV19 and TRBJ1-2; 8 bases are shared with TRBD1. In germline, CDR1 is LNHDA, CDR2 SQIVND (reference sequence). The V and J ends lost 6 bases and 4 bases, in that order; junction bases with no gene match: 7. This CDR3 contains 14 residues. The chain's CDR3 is CASRAPGQGYGYTF. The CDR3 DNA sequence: TGTGCCAGTAGAGCCCCCGGACAGGGCTATGGCTACACCTTC.

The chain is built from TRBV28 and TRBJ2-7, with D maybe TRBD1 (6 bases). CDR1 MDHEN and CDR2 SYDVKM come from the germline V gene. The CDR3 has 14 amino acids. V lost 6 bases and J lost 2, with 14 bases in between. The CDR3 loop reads CASRKGQKPYEQYF. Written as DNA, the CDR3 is TGTGCCAGCAGGAAAGGACAGAAGCCCTACGAGCAGTACTTC.

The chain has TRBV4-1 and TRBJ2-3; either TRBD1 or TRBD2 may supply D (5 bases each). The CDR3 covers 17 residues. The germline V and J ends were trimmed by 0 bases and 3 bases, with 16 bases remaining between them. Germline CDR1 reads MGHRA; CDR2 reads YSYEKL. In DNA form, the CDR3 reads TGCGCCAGCAGCCAAGAGCTAGCAGGGTATCGTACAGATACGCAGTATTTT. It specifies CASSQELAGYRTDTQYF.

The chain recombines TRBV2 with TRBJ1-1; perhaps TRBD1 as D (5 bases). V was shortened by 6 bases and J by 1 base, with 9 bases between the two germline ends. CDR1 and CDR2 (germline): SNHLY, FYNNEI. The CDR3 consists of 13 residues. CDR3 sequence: CASRLDRNTEAFF. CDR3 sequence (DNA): TGTGCCAGCAGACTAGACAGGAACACTGAAGCTTTCTTT.

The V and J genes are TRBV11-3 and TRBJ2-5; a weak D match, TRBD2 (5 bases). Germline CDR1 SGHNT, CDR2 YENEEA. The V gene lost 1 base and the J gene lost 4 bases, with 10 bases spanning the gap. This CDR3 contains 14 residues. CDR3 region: CASSLGVAGETQYF. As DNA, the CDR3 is TGTGCCAGCAGCTTAGGGGTTGCGGGAGAGACCCAGTACTTC.

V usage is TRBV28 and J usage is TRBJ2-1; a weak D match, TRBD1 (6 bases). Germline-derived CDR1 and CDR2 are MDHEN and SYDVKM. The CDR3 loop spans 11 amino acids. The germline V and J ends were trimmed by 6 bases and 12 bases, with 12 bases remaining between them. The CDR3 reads CASRRQVGQFF. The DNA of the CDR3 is TGTGCCAGCAGAAGACAGGTGGGGCAGTTCTTC.

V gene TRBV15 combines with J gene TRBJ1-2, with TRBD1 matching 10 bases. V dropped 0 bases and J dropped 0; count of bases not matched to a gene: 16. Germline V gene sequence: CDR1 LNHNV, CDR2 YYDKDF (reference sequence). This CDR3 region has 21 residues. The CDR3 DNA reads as TGTGCCACCAGCAGAGATGGGACAGGGGCAGAGAATTGGTTAGCTAACTATGGCTACACCTTC. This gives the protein CATSRDGTGAENWLANYGYTF.

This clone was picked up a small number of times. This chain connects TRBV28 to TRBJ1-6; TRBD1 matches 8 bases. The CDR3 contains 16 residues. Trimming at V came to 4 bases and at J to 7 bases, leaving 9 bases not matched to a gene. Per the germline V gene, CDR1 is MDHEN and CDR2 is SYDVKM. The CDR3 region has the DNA TGTGCCAGCAGTTCTCCCGGACAGGGTAGGAATTCACCCCTCCACTTT. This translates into CASSSPGQGRNSPLHF.

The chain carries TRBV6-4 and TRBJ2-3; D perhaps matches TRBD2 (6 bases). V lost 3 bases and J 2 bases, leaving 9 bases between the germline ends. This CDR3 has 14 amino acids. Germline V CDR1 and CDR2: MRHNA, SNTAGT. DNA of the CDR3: TGTGCCAGCAGTGAGGAGGGATTCACAGATACGCAGTATTTT. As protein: CASSEEGFTDTQYF.

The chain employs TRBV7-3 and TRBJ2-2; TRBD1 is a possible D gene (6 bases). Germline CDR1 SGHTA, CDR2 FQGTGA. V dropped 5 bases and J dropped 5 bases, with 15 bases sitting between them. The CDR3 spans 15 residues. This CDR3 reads CASSQNTGQTGELFF. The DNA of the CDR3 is TGTGCCAGCAGCCAAAATACCGGACAGACCGGGGAGCTGTTTTTT.

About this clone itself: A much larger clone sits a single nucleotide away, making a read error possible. The CDR3 bases are TGTGCCAGCAGCTTAGGGGCAGGGAACTATGGCTACACCTTC. As protein: CASSLGAGNYGYTF. The V call is TRBV7-2, the J call TRBJ1-2; weak D call: TRBD1 (5 bases). Looked up from germline, CDR1 is SGHTA and CDR2 is FQGNSA. There are 14 residues in the CDR3. Trimming took off 1 base at V and 2 bases at J, with 8 bases between the two ends.

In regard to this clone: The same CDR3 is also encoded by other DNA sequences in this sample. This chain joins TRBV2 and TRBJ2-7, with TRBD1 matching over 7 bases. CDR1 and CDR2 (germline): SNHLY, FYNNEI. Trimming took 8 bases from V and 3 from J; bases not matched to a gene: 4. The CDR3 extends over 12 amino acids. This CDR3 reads CASSGDSYEQYF. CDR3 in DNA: TGTGCCAGCTCTGGGGACAGCTACGAGCAGTACTTC.

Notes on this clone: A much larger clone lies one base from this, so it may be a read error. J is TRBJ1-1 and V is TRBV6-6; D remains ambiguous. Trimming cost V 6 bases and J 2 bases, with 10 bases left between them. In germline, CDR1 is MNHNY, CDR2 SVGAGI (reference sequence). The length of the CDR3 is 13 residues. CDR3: CASSPDLNTEAFF. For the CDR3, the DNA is TGTGCCAGCAGCCCCGACCTAAACACTGAAGCTTTCTTT.

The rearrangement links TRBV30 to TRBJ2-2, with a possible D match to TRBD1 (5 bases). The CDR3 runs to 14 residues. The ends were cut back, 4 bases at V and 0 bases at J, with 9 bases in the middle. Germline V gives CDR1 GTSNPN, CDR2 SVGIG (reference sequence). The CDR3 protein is CAWKLTANTGELFF. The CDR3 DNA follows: TGTGCCTGGAAATTGACAGCGAACACCGGGGAGCTGTTTTTT.

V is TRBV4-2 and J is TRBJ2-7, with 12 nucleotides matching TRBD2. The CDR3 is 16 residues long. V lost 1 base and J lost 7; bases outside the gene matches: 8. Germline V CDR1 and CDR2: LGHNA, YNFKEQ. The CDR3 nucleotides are TGTGCCAGCAGCCAAGGTCCTAGCGGGGGGGCGTTTGAGCAGTACTTC. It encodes CASSQGPSGGAFEQYF.

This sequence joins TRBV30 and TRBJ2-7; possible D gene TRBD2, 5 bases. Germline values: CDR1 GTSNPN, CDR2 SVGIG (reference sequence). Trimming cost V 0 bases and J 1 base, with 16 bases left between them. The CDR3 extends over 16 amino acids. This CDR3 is CAWSVRGWAPSYEQYF. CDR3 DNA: TGTGCCTGGAGTGTACGGGGTTGGGCCCCTTCCTACGAGCAGTACTTC. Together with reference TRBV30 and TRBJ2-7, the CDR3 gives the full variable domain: SQTIHQWPATLVQPVGSPLSLECTVEGTSNPNLYWYRQAAGRGLQLLFYSVGIGQISSEVPQNLSASRPQDRQFILSSKKLLLSDSGFYLCAWSVRGWAPSYEQYFGPGTRLTVT.

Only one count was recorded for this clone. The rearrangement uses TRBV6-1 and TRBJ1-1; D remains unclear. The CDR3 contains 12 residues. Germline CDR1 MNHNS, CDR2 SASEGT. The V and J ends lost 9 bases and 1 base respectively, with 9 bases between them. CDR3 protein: CASLEGNTEAFF. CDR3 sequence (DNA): TGTGCCAGTCTAGAGGGGAACACTGAAGCTTTCTTT.